Each of the 3 T cell receptor beta chains below was sequenced from the same sample in a study of blood T cell repertoires in COVID-19. Sequenced by immunoSEQ multiplex PCR; TCRdb stores in-frame clones only, minus some. This table holds some 360,000 clones, about 90% found once. Input material: PBMCs or T cells enriched from blood (not recorded which). The receptors were gathered from a woman aged 25 to 45 who had been exposed to COVID-19.

The V and J genes are TRBV27 and TRBJ1-6; D is perhaps TRBD1 (5 bases). From germline, CDR1 is MNHEY and CDR2 SMNVEV (reference sequence). This CDR3 is built from 19 residues. The V gene lost 1 base and the J gene lost 9 bases, with 25 bases spanning the gap. The DNA for the CDR3 is TGTGCCAGCAGTTTATATTATCGGGGGACCCTCGGGGATATTTCACCCCTCCACTTT. Protein: CASSLYYRGTLGDISPLHF.

This clone showed up just a few times. The V call is TRBV27, the J call TRBJ1-6; 7 bases line up with TRBD1. V was pared by 3 bases and J by 8 bases, with 16 bases of the junction left unmatched. The CDR3 extends over 18 amino acids. Germline lookup yields CDR1 MNHEY and CDR2 SMNVEV (reference sequence). The CDR3 sequence is CASSLRGLNPGVYSPLHF. The CDR3 coding sequence is TGTGCCAGCAGTTTGAGGGGGCTCAATCCTGGGGTGTATTCACCCCTCCACTTT.

V is TRBV5-1 and J is TRBJ2-3, with 10 bases that match TRBD2. The ends lost 4 bases at V and 0 bases at J; junction bases unmatched: 5. This CDR3 region has 16 residues. Germline loops: CDR1 SGHRS, CDR2 YFSETQ. DNA of the CDR3: TGCGCCAGCAGCCCCTTGACTAGCGGGAGCACAGATACGCAGTATTTT. This sequence encodes CASSPLTSGSTDTQYF.